What follows describes a single T cell receptor (beta chain). The data derive from a study of cytomegalovirus exposure and HLA in healthy donors. Both 60 Vbeta primers and 13 Jbeta primers went into the PCR. In the original workflow: There were around 80 million unique TCR beta chains by a later count, and 8.5 million to 14 million of them were shared. Libraries were prepared by immunoSEQ multiplex PCR; TCRdb keeps only in-frame clonotypes and omits some of them. V and J calls and clone size are those listed in that table; D and trimming were worked out from the DNA. The repertoire holds 70,000 to 100,000 clones, with around three fifths as singletons. Germline assignment: CDR1 SGHNT and CDR2 YENEEA. This CDR3 region has 14 residues. The V and J ends lost 5 bases and 3 bases respectively, with 13 bases between them.

The chain couples TRBV11-3 to TRBJ2-5; D possibly corresponds to TRBD2 (5 bases). This receptor was taken from a woman aged 45-60 years in good health and CMV-seropositive. The sequenced sample consisted of PBMCs. The CDR3 loop is CASSPSFGEETQYF. Here the CDR3 DNA reads TGTGCCAGCAGCCCTAGTTTCGGGGAAGAGACCCAGTACTTC.